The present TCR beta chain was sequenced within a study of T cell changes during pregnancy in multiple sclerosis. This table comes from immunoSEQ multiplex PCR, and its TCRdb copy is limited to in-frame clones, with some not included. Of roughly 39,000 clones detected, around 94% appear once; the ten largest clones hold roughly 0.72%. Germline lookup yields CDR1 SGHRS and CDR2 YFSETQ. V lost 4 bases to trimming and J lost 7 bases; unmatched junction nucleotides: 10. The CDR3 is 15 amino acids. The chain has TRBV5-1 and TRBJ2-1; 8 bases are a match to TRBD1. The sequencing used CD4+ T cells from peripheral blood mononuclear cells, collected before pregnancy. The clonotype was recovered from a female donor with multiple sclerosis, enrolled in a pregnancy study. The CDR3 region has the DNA TGCGCCAGCAGCATAGAAGGGACAGGAGTGAATGAGCAGTTCTTC. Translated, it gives CASSIEGTGVNEQFF.